This T cell receptor (beta chain) was profiled in a study of cytomegalovirus exposure and HLA in healthy donors. V lost 4 bases and J 0 bases, leaving 7 bases between the germline ends. The CDR3 runs 14 residues. Per the germline V gene, CDR1 is SGHDT and CDR2 is YYEEEE. The PCR had 60 Vbeta and 13 Jbeta primers. Clones were sequenced by immunoSEQ multiplex PCR, and TCRdb holds only the in-frame ones, with some missing. Here the sample spans some 160,000 clones, roughly 80% being singletons. The V call is TRBV5-6, the J call TRBJ1-4; D call uncertain. The source is a male donor in good health and CMV-seronegative. The material sequenced was PBMCs. For the CDR3, the DNA is TGTGCCAGCAGCGAGAGATCAACTAATGAAAAACTGTTTTTT. This translates into CASSERSTNEKLFF.